This TCR beta chain was sequenced in a study of blood T cells in healthy people across ages. Study-wide results and caveats: Unsorted PBMCs blocked a conclusive comparison of naive and antigen-experienced cells.

This clonotype was seen a single time. No antigen is known for it. Primed by a sample-barcoded 5' primer and a J-beta primer mix, a second PCR proceeded for about 7 to 11 cycles. Via MiXCR, TCRdb re-called the 5' RACE reads, giving one row per CDR3 protein. The table records around 1.5 million distinct CDR3 sequences, roughly 40% of them present only once. The V gene lost 4 bases and the J gene lost 0 bases, with 14 bases spanning the gap. Germline assignment: CDR1 SGHRS and CDR2 YFSETQ. This CDR3 region has 15 residues. This TCR was sampled from a woman under 30 in good health. The sample consisted of blood. The chain is built from TRBV5-1 and TRBJ2-7; D gene unclear. CDR3: CASSASQFSSYEQYF. The CDR3 DNA is TGCGCCAGCAGCGCATCCCAATTCAGCTCCTACGAGCAGTACTTC.